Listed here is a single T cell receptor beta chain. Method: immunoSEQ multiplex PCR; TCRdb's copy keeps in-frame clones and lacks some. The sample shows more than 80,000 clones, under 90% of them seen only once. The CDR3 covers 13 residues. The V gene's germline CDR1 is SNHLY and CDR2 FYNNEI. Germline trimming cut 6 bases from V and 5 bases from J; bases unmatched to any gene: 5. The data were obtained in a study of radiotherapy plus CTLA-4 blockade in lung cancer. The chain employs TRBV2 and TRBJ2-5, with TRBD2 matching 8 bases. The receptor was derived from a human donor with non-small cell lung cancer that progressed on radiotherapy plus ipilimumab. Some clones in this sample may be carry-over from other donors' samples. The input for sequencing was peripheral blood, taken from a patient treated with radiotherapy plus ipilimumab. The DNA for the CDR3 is TGTGCCAGCAGCGGGGGGGCGTTTGAGACCCAGTACTTC. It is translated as CASSGGAFETQYF.